A single sample is the source of the 25 T cell receptor beta chains below, sequenced in a study of blood T cell repertoires in COVID-19. The repertoire was sequenced with immunoSEQ multiplex PCR; TCRdb's copy has only in-frame clones and lacks some. The table includes 150,000 to 200,000 clones, around 86% detected once. The sequenced sample was peripheral blood. These receptors were taken from a man aged 70 or older who had recovered from COVID-19.

This clone showed up just a few times. V is TRBV18 and J is TRBJ2-1; 11 nucleotides line up with TRBD2. The length of the CDR3 is 14 residues. The germline CDR1 and CDR2 sequences are KGHSH and LQKENI. The V segment lost 6 bases and the J segment 3 bases; nucleotides outside the gene matches: 1. This chain's CDR3 is CASSTSGGYNEQFF. For the CDR3, the DNA is TGTGCCAGCTCTACTAGCGGGGGCTACAATGAGCAGTTCTTC.

This chain connects TRBV3-1 (or the pseudogene TRBV3-2) to TRBJ2-2; the D is unclear. The CDR3 has 15 residues. Germline values: CDR1 LGHDT, CDR2 YNNKEL (reference sequence). V was clipped by 4 bases and J by 4 bases, with 13 bases between them. In DNA form, the CDR3 reads TGTGCCAGCAGCCGCTCAAGTGGAGCCACCGGGGAGCTGTTTTTT. Translation gives CASSRSSGATGELFF.

The V call is TRBV19, the J call TRBJ1-5, with TRBD1 matching 10 bases. Germline V CDR1 and CDR2: LNHDA, SQIVND (reference sequence). Trimming took 1 base from V and 2 from J; bases not matched to a gene: 5. The CDR3 loop spans 17 amino acids. CDR3 DNA sequence: TGTGCCAGTAGTATAGGGTTAGGGACAGGGGGCAATCAGCCCCAGCATTTT. It encodes CASSIGLGTGGNQPQHF.

The V gene is TRBV28, the J gene TRBJ2-5; D perhaps matches TRBD2 (7 bases). CDR3 size: 14 residues. V was clipped by 4 bases and J by 7 bases, with 16 bases between them. Germline V gene sequence: CDR1 MDHEN, CDR2 SYDVKM. DNA for the CDR3: TGTGCCAGCAGTTCGGGACTAAGGGGGGGGACCCAGTACTTC. This encodes CASSSGLRGGTQYF.

This chain links TRBV5-4 with TRBJ1-1; D is uncertain. This CDR3 comprises 14 residues. V was trimmed by 1 base and J by 1 base, leaving 8 bases between them. CDR1 is SGHNT and CDR2 is YYREEE in the germline V gene (reference sequence). The CDR3 region has the DNA TGTGCCAGCAGCTTGTCTGGAGAGAACACTGAAGCTTTCTTT. This sequence encodes CASSLSGENTEAFF.

The V gene is TRBV5-1, the J gene TRBJ2-1, with 7 nucleotides matching TRBD2. CDR1 and CDR2 from the germline V gene are SGHRS and YFSETQ. The CDR3 is made up of 13 amino acids. With V trimmed by 5 bases and J by 9 bases, 8 bases remained unmatched. DNA of the CDR3: TGCGCCAGCAGTTTTAGCGGGTCGGGTGAGCAGTTCTTC. It specifies CASSFSGSGEQFF.

V usage is TRBV29-1 and J usage is TRBJ2-1, with 9 bases aligning to TRBD1. The germline gives CDR1 SQVTM, CDR2 ANQGSEA. J was trimmed by 1 base and V by 5 bases; bases with no gene match: 12. The CDR3 contains 17 residues. CDR3 DNA sequence: TGCAGCGTTTTACCGGGACAGGGAACAAGATCCTACAATGAGCAGTTCTTC. As protein: CSVLPGQGTRSYNEQFF.

The gene calls are TRBV7-3 and TRBJ2-5; the D gene is possibly TRBD2 (6 bases). CDR1 is SGHTA, CDR2 FQGTGA, per germline. The length of the CDR3 is 15 residues. V lost 0 bases and J lost 1, with 9 bases in between. CDR3 residues: CASSLTAGSQETQYF. The CDR3, as DNA: TGTGCCAGCAGCTTAACGGCCGGGAGCCAAGAGACCCAGTACTTC.

This clone is a singleton in its sample. The CDR3 loop reads CASSLDNNEQFF. The CDR3 nucleotides read TGTGCCAGCAGCTTAGACAACAATGAGCAGTTCTTC. This rearrangement joins TRBV7-9 to TRBJ2-1; D is uncertain. The ends were cut back, 1 base at V and 5 bases at J, with 3 bases in the middle. The CDR3 contains 12 residues. Germline values: CDR1 SEHNR, CDR2 FQNEAQ (reference sequence).

The chain carries TRBV11-3 and TRBJ2-3; 7 bases are a match to TRBD2. CDR1 SGHNT and CDR2 YENEEA come from the germline V gene. The CDR3 totals 14 residues. V shed 5 bases and J 4 bases; nucleotides not matched to a gene: 6. The CDR3 is CASSRVRGADTQYF. For the CDR3, the DNA is TGTGCCAGCAGCCGCGTTCGGGGGGCAGATACGCAGTATTTT. Variable domain in full (rest from reference TRBV11-3 and TRBJ2-3): EAGVVQSPRYKIIEKKQPVAFWCNPISGHNTLYWYLQNLGQGPELLIRYENEEAVDDSQLPKDRFSAERLKGVDSTLKIQPAELGDSAVYLCASSRVRGADTQYFGPGTRLTVL.

The chain uses TRBV21-1 and TRBJ1-5. TRBV21-1 is assigned pseudogene status. The CDR3 has 11 residues. In nucleotides, the CDR3 is TGTGCCAGCAGCCTAAACCAGCCCCAGCATTTT. This codes for CASSLNQPQHF.

The chain has TRBV5-1 and TRBJ1-3, with 8 bases fitting TRBD1. Germline V lookup: CDR1 SGHRS, CDR2 YFSETQ. This CDR3 region has 17 residues. V trimming: 2 bases; J trimming: 0 bases; junction bases outside the gene matches: 7. CDR3 nucleotides: TGCGCCAGCAGCTTTAATCCGACAGGGGACTCTGGAAACACCATATATTTT. This encodes CASSFNPTGDSGNTIYF.

The count of this clone is one. The chain has TRBV19 and TRBJ1-4; D ambiguous. The CDR3 sequence is 16 residues long. V was clipped by 4 bases and J by 0 bases, with 12 bases between them. From germline, CDR1 is LNHDA and CDR2 SQIVND (reference sequence). CDR3 nucleotides: TGTGCCAGTAGTAACAGAGACCAAACAACTAATGAAAAACTGTTTTTT. Its translation is CASSNRDQTTNEKLFF.

The chain employs TRBV7-2 and TRBJ1-5; a weak D match, TRBD1 (6 bases). The V end lost 5 bases, the J end lost 9 bases, and 17 bases lay between the germline ends. This CDR3 has 14 residues. Looked up from germline, CDR1 is SGHTA and CDR2 is FQGNSA. The CDR3 DNA follows: TGTGCCAGCAGCCCGGGGACACCACCGTGGCCCCAGCATTTT. Encoded protein: CASSPGTPPWPQHF.

This clone was detected only a few times. The chain uses TRBV27 and TRBJ2-1; D is ambiguous. Trimming removed 4 bases from V and 7 bases from J, with 8 bases in between. Germline CDR1 reads MNHEY; CDR2 reads SMNVEV (reference sequence). This CDR3 spans 12 amino acids. For the CDR3, the DNA is TGTGCCAGCAGTTCAGCAGGAAATGAGCAGTTCTTC. This gives the protein CASSSAGNEQFF.

This chain uses TRBV14 with TRBJ1-6; no reliable D call. There are 14 residues in the CDR3. Germline assignment: CDR1 SGHDN and CDR2 FVKESK. With 0 bases removed from V and 6 bases from J, the gap between germline ends came to 6 bases. The CDR3 reads CASSQELSNSPLHF. The CDR3 DNA is TGTGCCAGCAGCCAAGAATTGAGTAATTCACCCCTCCACTTT.

The J gene is TRBJ2-6, the V gene TRBV9; D remains unclear. V lost 3 bases to trimming and J lost 0 bases, with 7 bases between them. This CDR3 has 15 amino acids. Per germline, CDR1 SGDLS and CDR2 YYNGEE. Here the CDR3 reads CASSDTDSGANVLTF. CDR3 nucleotides: TGTGCCAGCAGCGATACAGACTCTGGGGCCAACGTCCTGACTTTC.

The chain employs TRBV28 and TRBJ1-3, with unresolved D. CDR3 length: 15 residues. The V and J ends lost 5 bases and 0 bases respectively, with 11 bases between them. Germline lookup yields CDR1 MDHEN and CDR2 SYDVKM. The CDR3 region has the DNA TGTGCCAGCAGTGCGGCCGGAAACTCTGGAAACACCATATATTTT. Encoded protein: CASSAAGNSGNTIYF.

The chain has TRBV18 and TRBJ1-1, with D unresolved. Germline loops: CDR1 KGHSH, CDR2 LQKENI. With 0 bases removed from V and 2 bases from J, the gap between germline ends came to 19 bases. The CDR3 totals 18 residues. The CDR3 spells CASSPPALRISTNTEAFF. In DNA, the CDR3 is TGTGCCAGCTCACCACCGGCGCTTAGGATATCGACAAACACTGAAGCTTTCTTT.

The chain recombines TRBV5-1 with TRBJ1-1; 7 bases are shared with TRBD1. From germline, CDR1 is SGHRS and CDR2 YFSETQ. V trimming: 4 bases; J trimming: 5 bases; junction bases outside the gene matches: 5. CDR3 length equals 13 residues. CDR3 in amino acids: CASSRQGETEAFF. The CDR3 nucleotides are TGCGCCAGCAGCCGACAGGGAGAGACTGAAGCTTTCTTT.

The V and J genes are TRBV2 and TRBJ2-2; possibly TRBD2 for D (5 bases). The germline gives CDR1 SNHLY, CDR2 FYNNEI. Trimming removed 6 bases from V and 2 bases from J, with 10 bases in between. The CDR3 contains 14 residues. In DNA form, the CDR3 reads TGTGCCAGCAGACGTACTAGTAACACCGGGGAGCTGTTTTTT. Protein: CASRRTSNTGELFF. The whole variable domain, remainder taken from reference TRBV2 and TRBJ2-2, is EPEVTQTPSHQVTQMGQEVILRCVPISNHLYFYWYRQILGQKVEFLVSFYNNEISEKSEIFDDQFSVERPDGSNFTLKIRSTKLEDSAMYFCASRRTSNTGELFFGEGSRLTVL.

The chain joins TRBV10-1 to TRBJ2-3; D is unresolved. The CDR3 is 14 amino acids. In germline, CDR1 is WNHNN, CDR2 SYGVQD (reference sequence). Trimming took 6 bases from V and 4 from J, leaving 14 bases between them. DNA of the CDR3: TGCGCCAGCAGCGACCCCGCACAGCCAGATACGCAGTATTTT. Protein sequence: CASSDPAQPDTQYF.

V is TRBV25-1 and J is TRBJ2-5; TRBD1 is a possible D gene (5 bases). Trimming removed 7 bases from V and 2 bases from J, with 8 bases in between. Germline V lookup: CDR1 MGHDK, CDR2 SYGVNS. The length of the CDR3 is 12 residues. The CDR3 region has the DNA TGTGCCAGCACAGGGTTTCAAGAGACCCAGTACTTC. Translated, it gives CASTGFQETQYF. Combining the CDR3 with reference TRBV25-1 and TRBJ2-5 gives the whole variable domain EADIYQTPRYLVIGTGKKITLECSQTMGHDKMYWYQQDPGMELHLIHYSYGVNSTEKGDLSSESTVSRIRTEHFPLTLESARPSHTSQYLCASTGFQETQYFGPGTRLLVL.

V gene TRBV19 combines with J gene TRBJ2-7; TRBD2 matches 11 bases. Unmatched junction bases numbered 11, after V lost 10 bases and J lost 0 bases. Germline-derived CDR1 and CDR2 are LNHDA and SQIVND (reference sequence). The CDR3 covers 16 residues. The CDR3 bases are TGTGCCACCTCTCTTGGACTAGCGGGCTTCTCCTACGAGCAGTACTTC. Amino acid sequence: CATSLGLAGFSYEQYF.

The J gene is TRBJ2-5, the V gene TRBV6-1, with D possibly TRBD1 on 7 matching bases. The CDR3 loop spans 15 amino acids. Per the germline V gene, CDR1 is MNHNS and CDR2 is SASEGT. V shed 2 bases and J shed 5 bases, with 15 bases lying between them. CDR3 protein: CASSEMTGTGETQYF. The CDR3 DNA follows: TGTGCCAGCAGTGAAATGACAGGGACTGGGGAGACCCAGTACTTC.